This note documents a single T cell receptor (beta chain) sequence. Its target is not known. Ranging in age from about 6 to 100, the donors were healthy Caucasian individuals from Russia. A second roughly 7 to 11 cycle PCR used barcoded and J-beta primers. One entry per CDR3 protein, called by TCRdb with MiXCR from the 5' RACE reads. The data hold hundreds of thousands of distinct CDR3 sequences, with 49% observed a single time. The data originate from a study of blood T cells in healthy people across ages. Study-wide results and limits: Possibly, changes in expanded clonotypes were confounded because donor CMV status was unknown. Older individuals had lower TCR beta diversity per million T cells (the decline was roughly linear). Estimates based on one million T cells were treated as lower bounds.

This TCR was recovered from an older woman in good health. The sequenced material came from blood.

The CDR3 is CSASLAVNEQFF. Here the CDR3 DNA reads TGCAGTGCTAGCCTAGCCGTCAATGAGCAGTTCTTC. The J gene is TRBJ2-1, the V gene TRBV20-1; D perhaps matches TRBD2 (5 bases). The CDR3 is 12 amino acids. Germline V CDR1 and CDR2: DFQATT, SNEGSKA (reference sequence). Trimming pared 3 bases from V and 6 bases from J, leaving 9 bases between.